The sequence of this T cell receptor beta chain was determined in a study of T cells expressing NK-cell markers. As for the study in general: Among the eight sequenced donors, seven tested HCMV-seropositive and one tested seronegative. General observations from the study: The CD3+CD56-NKG2C+ fraction was also led by these clonotypes in a handful of donors. About 1.0-7.5% of CD8+ T cells in about six donors belonged to dominant NKG2C+ clonotypes.

Reprocessing the 5' RACE reads, TCRdb reports a single entry for every CDR3 protein and omits DNA. This sample's clone table lists about 300,000 distinct CDR3 sequences. On this clonotype: Its specificity is unknown.

The CDR3 totals 15 residues. Germline V gene sequence: CDR1 LGHNA, CDR2 YNFKEQ. The TCR originated in a woman between 18 and 75 years old in good health. Sequences were obtained from blood T cells: a sorted CD56 or NKG2C T cell subset, CD4+ or CD8+ T cells, or bulk PBMC T cells (not recorded which). The chain carries TRBV4-2 and TRBJ2-1; the TRBD2 assignment by TCRdb is unverifiable without DNA. CDR3 residues: CASSQGGSTYNEQFF.